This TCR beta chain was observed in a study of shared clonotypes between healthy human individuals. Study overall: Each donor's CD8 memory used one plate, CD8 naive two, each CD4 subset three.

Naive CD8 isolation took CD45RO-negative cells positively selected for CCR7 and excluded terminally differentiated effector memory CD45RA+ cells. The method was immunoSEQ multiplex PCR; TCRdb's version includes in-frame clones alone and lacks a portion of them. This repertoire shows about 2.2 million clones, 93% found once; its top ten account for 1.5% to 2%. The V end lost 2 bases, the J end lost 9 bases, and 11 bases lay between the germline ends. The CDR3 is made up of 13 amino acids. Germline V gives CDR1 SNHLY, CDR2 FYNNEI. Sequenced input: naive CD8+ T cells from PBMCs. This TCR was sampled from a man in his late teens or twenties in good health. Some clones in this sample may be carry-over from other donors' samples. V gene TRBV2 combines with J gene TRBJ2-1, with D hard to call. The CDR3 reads CASSEWGTVEQFF. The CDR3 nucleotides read TGTGCCAGCAGTGAATGGGGAACGGTTGAGCAGTTCTTC.